This TCR beta chain is drawn from a study of blood T cell repertoires in COVID-19 (dated by TCRdb to the early 2020s). Background on the whole study: Samples from collaborators originated in the United States, Italy and Spain and spanned both the acute and convalescent phases of COVID-19. The material from the prospective study consisted of cDNA or gDNA derived from T cells, B-cell-depleted T cells, or PBMCs. Subjects who had been exposed to COVID-19, were actively infected with it, or had recovered from it provided the deeply sampled blood TCRbeta repertoires that made up the dataset. The repertoires were released in a freely available public database intended as a resource for research on the immune response to SARS-CoV-2. Samples were obtained from the ongoing ImmuneRACE study (first 160 participants) and from over a thousand subjects provided by 6 global collaborators. The sample metadata nearly always contained a de-identified subject ID, COVID-19 status, age in years and sex. Where available, HLA class I and class II types were taken from metadata supplied by the sample provider and were not determined by assay-based typing. Broader findings and caveats from the paper: How much clinical and demographic metadata was included differed by source and by participant, and the metadata was provided uncurated.

The immunoSEQ Assay, a bias-controlled multiplex PCR, was used to amplify TCRbeta CDR3 regions from genomic DNA. The original methods were these. The number of nucleated cells in each sample was estimated from the amplification of reference gene primers within the assay. To quantify the absolute abundance of each unique TCRbeta CDR3 rearrangement, sequence reads were collapsed and filtered. Productive Simpson clonality was computed per sample as the square root of Simpson's diversity index over productive rearrangements. Held by TCRdb, this immuneACCESS table contains in-frame sequences only and omits some clones. Under half of the omission traces to an unresolved V gene where checked; the cause of the rest is unknown. That table gives V, J and clone size, and the DNA gave D and trimming. Present in this sample are roughly 200,000 clones, more than 70% of which were seen just once. Of the sample, roughly 1.6% falls within the top ten clones.

As for this clone: Its antigen target is currently unknown. No much larger clone is present one base from it, and per-base qualities are unavailable.

Each collaborating institution followed its own protocols to collect whole blood in K2EDTA tubes. For TCRbeta analysis, collaborators shipped samples in one of three forms: frozen whole blood, isolated PBMCs, or DNA extracted from either of those sample types. Specimen: peripheral blood. The source is a young man with active or convalescent COVID-19.

The CDR3 in this case is CASSATSSSYNSPLHF. In nucleotides, the sequence is TGTGCCAGCAGTGCGACTTCGAGCTCCTATAATTCACCCCTCCACTTT. The rearranged segments are TRBV2 and TRBJ1-6, with the D gene too uncertain to name. Trimming at the junction amounts to 4 bases on V and 0 bases on J, and the germline ends lie 10 bases apart. CDR1 and CDR2, looked up from the germline V gene, are SNHLY and FYNNEI. The CDR3, cysteine through phenylalanine, is 16 amino acids long. Only CDR3 DNA remains: 48 bases, in frame from the first base.